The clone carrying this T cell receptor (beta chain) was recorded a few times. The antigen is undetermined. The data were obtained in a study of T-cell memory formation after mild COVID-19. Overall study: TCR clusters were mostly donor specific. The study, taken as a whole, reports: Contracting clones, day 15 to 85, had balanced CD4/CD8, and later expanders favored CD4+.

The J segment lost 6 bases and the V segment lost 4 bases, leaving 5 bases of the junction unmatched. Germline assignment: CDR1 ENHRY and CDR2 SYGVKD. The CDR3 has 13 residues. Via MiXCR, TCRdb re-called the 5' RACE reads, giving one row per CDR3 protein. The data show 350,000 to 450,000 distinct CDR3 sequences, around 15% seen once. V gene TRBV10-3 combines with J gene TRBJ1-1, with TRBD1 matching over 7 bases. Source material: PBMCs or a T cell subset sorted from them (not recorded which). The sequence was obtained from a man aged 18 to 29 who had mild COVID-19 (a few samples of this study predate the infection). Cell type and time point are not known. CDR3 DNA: TGTGCCATCAGTGGGGCAGGGGGGGCTGAAGCTTTCTTT. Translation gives CAISGAGGAEAFF.